This passage covers 19 T cell receptor beta chains from one sample sequenced in a study of blood T cell repertoires in COVID-19. Produced via immunoSEQ multiplex PCR; TCRdb's table is partial and in-frame only. The sample has a few hundred thousand clones, around 84% seen once. The sequencing input was PBMCs or T cells enriched from blood (not recorded which). These receptors were collected from a man aged 30 to 39 with acute COVID-19.

This rearrangement joins TRBV19 to TRBJ2-1; 10 nucleotides match TRBD2. CDR3 length: 17 residues. Germline assignment: CDR1 LNHDA and CDR2 SQIVND (reference sequence). The V gene end was trimmed by 5 bases and the J gene end by 6 bases; junction bases not matched to a gene: 13. The DNA of the CDR3 is TGTGCCAGTAGTGCCCGGTGGGTTAGCGGGGGGAGCAATGAGCAGTTCTTC. Its translation: CASSARWVSGGSNEQFF.

The rearrangement uses TRBV24-1 and TRBJ2-2; 9 nucleotides line up with TRBD1. V gave up 5 bases and J gave up 5 bases; unmatched junction bases: 5. CDR1 KGHDR and CDR2 SFDVKD come from the germline V gene. The CDR3 contains 15 residues. Here the CDR3 DNA reads TGTGCCACCAGTGTTCGGGACAGGGAGACCGGGGAGCTGTTTTTT. Encoded protein: CATSVRDRETGELFF.

As regards this clone: Mismatch with germline at one junction end may stem from a read error. This sequence joins TRBV5-1 and TRBJ1-5; 7 bases are shared with TRBD1. In germline, CDR1 is SGHRS, CDR2 YFSETQ. The CDR3 has 16 amino acids. CDR3 DNA sequence: TGTGCCAGCAGCTTGCATCCGGGACAGCAAAATCAGCCCCAGCATTTT. This sequence encodes CASSLHPGQQNQPQHF.

V usage is TRBV28 and J usage is TRBJ1-5, with D maybe TRBD1 (6 bases). Germline V gene sequence: CDR1 MDHEN, CDR2 SYDVKM. V lost 7 bases and J lost 6, with 16 bases in between. The length of the CDR3 is 14 residues. The CDR3 DNA reads as TGTGCCAGCACACGGTCAGGGGTCCTTCAGCCCCAGCATTTT. It specifies CASTRSGVLQPQHF.

V usage is TRBV5-6 and J usage is TRBJ1-2, with TRBD1 as a possible D gene (5 bases). With 0 bases removed from V and 3 bases from J, the gap between germline ends came to 15 bases. Germline V lookup: CDR1 SGHDT, CDR2 YYEEEE. The CDR3 runs 16 residues. Written as DNA, the CDR3 is TGTGCCAGCAGCTTGGATCGGGGGTATTCGGACTATGGCTACACCTTC. Protein: CASSLDRGYSDYGYTF.

The chain combines TRBV6-5 with TRBJ1-4; tentatively, D is TRBD1 (6 bases). The germline V gene has CDR1 MNHEY and CDR2 SVGAGI. V was clipped by 6 bases and J by 7 bases, with 15 bases between them. This CDR3 spans 14 amino acids. The CDR3 sequence is CASRRTGRAEKLFF. CDR3 DNA: TGTGCCAGCAGGAGAACAGGGAGGGCTGAAAAACTGTTTTTT.

The chain combines TRBV19 with TRBJ1-1, with D perhaps matching TRBD1 (6 bases). This CDR3 comprises 15 residues. V lost 3 bases and J lost 4, with 15 bases in between. Germline values: CDR1 LNHDA, CDR2 SQIVND (reference sequence). The CDR3 sequence is CASSIYLGHATEAFF. The CDR3 region has the DNA TGTGCCAGTAGTATTTACTTGGGACATGCCACTGAAGCTTTCTTT.

A single count supports this clone. J is TRBJ2-1 and V is TRBV2; TRBD2 matches 7 bases. CDR3 length: 12 residues. Germline values: CDR1 SNHLY, CDR2 FYNNEI. V lost 10 bases and J lost 8; bases outside the gene matches: 8. CDR3 in amino acids: CATDGGSDEQFF. For the CDR3, the DNA is TGTGCCACAGACGGCGGGAGCGATGAGCAGTTCTTC.

This chain joins TRBV12-5 and TRBJ2-2; D gene uncertain. Germline CDR1 and CDR2: LGHNT and FRNRAP. The V end lost 4 bases, the J end lost 5 bases, and 2 bases lay between the germline ends. The CDR3 covers 11 residues. The CDR3 DNA reads as TGTGCTAGTGGTTCGACCGGGGAGCTGTTTTTT. It is translated as CASGSTGELFF.

V and J are TRBV6-5 and TRBJ2-1; D call uncertain. Germline V gene data show CDR1 as MNHEY and CDR2 as SVGAGI. V dropped 0 bases and J dropped 4 bases, with 7 bases sitting between them. The CDR3 runs to 14 residues. For the CDR3, the DNA is TGTGCCAGCAGTTACTCGAGGCAATACAATGAGCAGTTCTTC. Its protein is CASSYSRQYNEQFF.

This chain connects TRBV2 to TRBJ1-2; possibly TRBD1 for D (5 bases). V lost 6 bases and J 7 bases, leaving 15 bases between the germline ends. The germline CDR1 and CDR2 sequences are SNHLY and FYNNEI. This CDR3 is built from 13 residues. The CDR3 DNA follows: TGTGCCAGCAGGGCAGCCGCGCAGGGTGGCTACACCTTC. This encodes CASRAAAQGGYTF.

A single count supports this clone. J is TRBJ1-6 and V is TRBV18; TRBD1 is a possible D gene (5 bases). Germline CDR1 KGHSH, CDR2 LQKENI. The CDR3 is made up of 14 amino acids. Trimming removed 3 bases from V and 9 bases from J, with 12 bases in between. Written as DNA, the CDR3 is TGTGCCAGCTCACCGGACGGAGGGGTTTCACCCCTCCACTTT. Encoded protein: CASSPDGGVSPLHF. Looking up the rest from reference TRBV18 and TRBJ1-6 gives the full variable domain: NAGVMQNPRHLVRRRGQEARLRCSPMKGHSHVYWYRQLPEEGLKFMVYLQKENIIDESGMPKERFSAEFPKEGPSILRIQQVVRGDSAAYFCASSPDGGVSPLHFGNGTRLTVT.

V usage is TRBV27 and J usage is TRBJ1-2, with 8 nucleotides matching TRBD1. Germline assignment: CDR1 MNHEY and CDR2 SMNVEV (reference sequence). Unmatched junction bases numbered 11, after V lost 8 bases and J lost 3 bases. This CDR3 has 15 residues. The CDR3 reads CASLASSQGDYGYTF. CDR3 sequence (DNA): TGTGCCAGCCTCGCTTCTTCACAGGGGGACTATGGCTACACCTTC.

The rearrangement joins TRBV7-9 to TRBJ1-2, with unresolved D. CDR1 is SEHNR and CDR2 is FQNEAQ in the germline V gene (reference sequence). Trimming pared 4 bases from V and 4 bases from J, leaving 13 bases between. This CDR3 is built from 14 residues. The CDR3 loop is CASSYPTPPYGYTF. Here the CDR3 DNA reads TGTGCCAGCAGCTACCCGACACCCCCCTATGGCTACACCTTC.

This clone has more than one count but fewer than ten. The chain carries TRBV9 and TRBJ1-6; 10 nucleotides align to TRBD1. Per the germline V gene, CDR1 is SGDLS and CDR2 is YYNGEE. The CDR3 length is 16 residues. Losses at the gene ends were 0 bases for V and 10 bases for J; bases not matched to a gene: 7. CDR3 region: CASSVAWDRGQSPLHF. CDR3 nucleotides: TGTGCCAGCAGCGTAGCATGGGACAGGGGACAATCACCCCTCCACTTT.

This chain connects TRBV5-6 to TRBJ1-1, with TRBD1 matching over 9 bases. J lost 0 bases, V lost 4 bases, and 7 bases had no gene match. Germline V CDR1 and CDR2: SGHDT, YYEEEE. This CDR3 spans 16 amino acids. The CDR3 coding sequence is TGTGCCAGCAGCCCCTTAAGGACAGGGGTGAACACTGAAGCTTTCTTT. Protein sequence: CASSPLRTGVNTEAFF. Combining the CDR3 with reference TRBV5-6 and TRBJ1-1 gives the whole variable domain DAGVTQSPTHLIKTRGQQVTLRCSPKSGHDTVSWYQQALGQGPQFIFQYYEEEERQRGNFPDRFSGHQFPNYSSELNVNALLLGDSALYLCASSPLRTGVNTEAFFGQGTRLTVV.

V usage is TRBV4-2 and J usage is TRBJ2-3, with TRBD2 matching over 11 bases. The trim removed 3 bases at V and 5 bases at J, leaving 10 bases unmatched. The germline gives CDR1 LGHNA, CDR2 YNFKEQ. CDR3 length: 17 residues. DNA for the CDR3: TGTGCCAGCAGCCAGACAACTAGCGGGAGTTTAGAAGATACGCAGTATTTT. It is translated as CASSQTTSGSLEDTQYF.

The chain recombines TRBV7-3 with TRBJ2-2, with TRBD2 identical over 7 bases. The germline V gene has CDR1 SGHTA and CDR2 FQGTGA. This CDR3 contains 15 residues. The V gene end was trimmed by 7 bases and the J gene end by 3 bases; junction bases not matched to a gene: 8. The CDR3, as DNA: TGTGCCAGCACGTCGGGGGGATTAGACACCGGGGAGCTGTTTTTT. This codes for CASTSGGLDTGELFF.

The V call is TRBV5-6, the J call TRBJ1-4, with D uncertain. Per germline, CDR1 SGHDT and CDR2 YYEEEE. CDR3 size: 18 residues. V lost 4 bases and J lost 0, with 19 bases in between. CDR3: CASSVRGDPEATNEKLFF. The DNA for the CDR3 is TGTGCCAGCAGCGTCCGGGGAGACCCTGAGGCAACTAATGAAAAACTGTTTTTT.